The 13 T cell receptor beta chains below all came from one sample that was sequenced in a study of T cell responses to AZD1222 COVID-19 vaccine. The data were produced by immunoSEQ multiplex PCR, yet TCRdb's version contains in-frame clones alone and is incomplete. The sample gives about 76,000 clones, 90% of which show up once; approximately 4.2% is in the top ten. The sequenced sample was peripheral blood, obtained on day 0 of AZD1222 vaccination. The receptors shown here come from an adult in good health.

The V call is TRBV6-4, the J call TRBJ2-2; 7 nucleotides align to TRBD2. Germline V gene lookup returns CDR1 MRHNA and CDR2 SNTAGT. CDR3 size: 16 residues. The V and J ends lost 6 bases and 6 bases, in that order; junction bases with no gene match: 13. CDR3 residues: CASSPLADSVAGELFF. The CDR3, as DNA: TGTGCCAGCAGCCCCCTAGCGGACTCAGTGGCCGGGGAGCTGTTTTTT.

CDR3 DNA: TGCGCCAGCAGCTTGGGGAGGGACAGGGGGCAATTCTACGAGCAGTACTTC. Its protein product is CASSLGRDRGQFYEQYF. The gene calls are TRBV5-1 and TRBJ2-7, with 12 bases that match TRBD1. The V and J ends lost 0 bases and 3 bases, in that order; junction bases with no gene match: 7. CDR3 length: 17 residues. Per germline, CDR1 SGHRS and CDR2 YFSETQ.

V and J are TRBV2 and TRBJ1-5; D is ambiguous. Trimming cost V 7 bases and J 6 bases, with 16 bases left between them. The germline V gene has CDR1 SNHLY and CDR2 FYNNEI. The CDR3 spans 14 residues. This chain's CDR3 is CASTQDAEGQPQHF. CDR3 bases: TGTGCCAGCACTCAAGACGCGGAGGGTCAGCCCCAGCATTTT. Drawing the rest from reference TRBV2 and TRBJ1-5, the complete variable domain is EPEVTQTPSHQVTQMGQEVILRCVPISNHLYFYWYRQILGQKVEFLVSFYNNEISEKSEIFDDQFSVERPDGSNFTLKIRSTKLEDSAMYFCASTQDAEGQPQHFGDGTRLSIL.

This chain uses TRBV6-5 with TRBJ2-1; 9 nucleotides match TRBD2. This CDR3 has 15 amino acids. Germline V gene data show CDR1 as MNHEY and CDR2 as SVGAGI. J gave up 8 bases and V 8 bases, and 13 bases lay outside the gene matches. CDR3: CASARSSGAIYEQFF. The CDR3 bases are TGTGCCAGCGCCCGTTCTAGCGGGGCTATCTATGAGCAGTTCTTC.

CDR3 loop: CASRRDRGSEQYF. In DNA form, the CDR3 reads TGTGCCAGTAGGAGGGACAGGGGAAGCGAGCAGTACTTC. This chain joins TRBV19 and TRBJ2-7; 10 bases are shared with TRBD1. CDR1 LNHDA and CDR2 SQIVND come from the germline V gene (reference sequence). This CDR3 has 13 residues. J was trimmed by 6 bases and V by 6 bases; bases with no gene match: 5.

The J gene is TRBJ1-1, the V gene TRBV5-6, with 7 bases fitting TRBD1. V dropped 2 bases and J dropped 11; count of bases not matched to a gene: 3. The germline V gene encodes CDR1 SGHDT and CDR2 YYEEEE. The CDR3 has 11 amino acids. In DNA, the CDR3 is TGTGCCAGCAGCTTTGCAGGGGGGGCTTTCTTT. Translating it yields CASSFAGGAFF.

The chain links TRBV7-2 to TRBJ2-1; TRBD2 agrees at 7 bases. The CDR3 runs 13 residues. Per germline, CDR1 SGHTA and CDR2 FQGNSA. This chain's CDR3 is CAIGGSSYNEQFF. The CDR3 DNA is TGTGCAATCGGGGGGAGCTCCTACAATGAGCAGTTCTTC.

CDR3 loop: CASSPHAGTRSANEKLFF. CDR3 nucleotides: TGTGCCAGCAGCCCACACGCCGGGACAAGGTCTGCTAATGAAAAACTGTTTTTT. The chain uses TRBV9 and TRBJ1-4; the D gene is possibly TRBD1 (6 bases). Germline lookup yields CDR1 SGDLS and CDR2 YYNGEE. The CDR3 contains 18 residues. Trimming removed 4 bases at V and 3 bases at J, with 22 bases between.

The chain is built from TRBV28 and TRBJ2-7, with D maybe TRBD2 (6 bases). Germline assignment: CDR1 MDHEN and CDR2 SYDVKM. This CDR3 region has 16 residues. Trimming stripped 8 bases from V and 3 bases from J, with 23 bases between. The CDR3 protein is CASGPPPGSLNYEQYF. DNA for the CDR3: TGTGCCAGCGGTCCCCCCCCCGGGAGTCTAAACTACGAGCAGTACTTC.

Here the CDR3 DNA reads TGTGCCAGCAGCTTTTCGCAGGGGACCGGGGAGCTGTTTTTT. It translates to CASSFSQGTGELFF. The chain has TRBV7-2 and TRBJ2-2; maybe TRBD1 (6 bases). Trimming took off 3 bases at V and 5 bases at J, with 10 bases between the two ends. The germline gives CDR1 SGHTA, CDR2 FQGNSA. This CDR3 is 14 amino acids long.

This sequence joins TRBV7-9 and TRBJ2-1, with 8 bases matching TRBD2. V lost 4 bases to trimming and J lost 9 bases; unmatched junction nucleotides: 14. Germline V gene data show CDR1 as SEHNR and CDR2 as FQNEAQ (reference sequence). The CDR3 spans 16 residues. This CDR3 is CASSYTGTSKGGEQFF. The CDR3 nucleotides are TGTGCCAGCAGCTACACCGGGACTAGTAAGGGTGGTGAGCAGTTCTTC.

This chain uses TRBV2 with TRBJ1-1, with a tentative D call TRBD1 (5 bases). This CDR3 has 14 amino acids. V lost 1 base to trimming and J lost 1 base, with 7 bases between them. Germline V gene data show CDR1 as SNHLY and CDR2 as FYNNEI. CDR3: CASSEDRWNTEAFF. CDR3 nucleotide sequence: TGTGCCAGCAGTGAAGACAGGTGGAACACTGAAGCTTTCTTT.

The rearrangement uses TRBV4-1 and TRBJ1-1; D perhaps matches TRBD1 (5 bases). V lost 1 base to trimming and J lost 10 bases, with 16 bases between them. Germline V gene data show CDR1 as MGHRA and CDR2 as YSYEKL. The CDR3 covers 14 residues. The CDR3 sequence is CASSQVRAEGRAFF. Here the CDR3 DNA reads TGCGCCAGCAGCCAAGTCCGGGCCGAGGGGAGAGCTTTCTTT.